The rows below give T cell receptor beta chains drawn from one sample of a study of CD8+CD57+ T cells in acquired aplastic anemia. MiXCR was run by TCRdb on the reads, yielding one entry per CDR3 protein. The sample holds fewer than 250,000 distinct CDR3 sequences, around 45% seen once. Sequences were obtained from sorted CD4+, CD8+, or CD8+CD57+ T cells (not recorded which) from PBMCs. The receptors here all came from a human donor with aplastic anemia. Each CDR3 is given with its conserved first and last residue. The D gene is left open where the match is weak. Only part of the rows carry a size: once, few, many, or a class if the clone is expanded.

J gene | D gene | clone size | V gene | CDR3 DNA | CDR3 protein
TRBJ2-7 | . | . | TRBV19 | TGTGCCAGTGCTCCATCCGTACTACGCGAGCAGTACTTC | CASAPSVLREQYF
TRBJ1-2 | . | many | TRBV19 | TGTGCCAGTAGTGGTCCTAGGGGTACAAACTATGGCTACACCTTC | CASSGPRGTNYGYTF
TRBJ2-7 | . | many | TRBV5-4 | TGTGCCAGCAGCTTTGAAGGGACAACGGGGGGAGATTTGGAGCAGTACTTC | CASSFEGTTGGDLEQYF
TRBJ1-1 | . | . | TRBV6-1 | TGTGCCAGCAGTCTATCACAGGGGAACACTGAAGCTTTCTTT | CASSLSQGNTEAFF
TRBJ2-1 | TRBD2 | . | TRBV10-3 | TGTGCCATCAGTGAGTCGGGGACTAGCCTAGACAATGAGCAGTTCTTC | CAISESGTSLDNEQFF
TRBJ2-5 | . | . | TRBV12-3/TRBV12-4 | TGTGCCAGCAGTTTGGGGGGGCGGGACGCTTACCGGGAGACCCAGTACTTC | CASSLGGRDAYRETQYF
TRBJ2-7 | TRBD2 | many | TRBV12-3/TRBV12-4 | TGTGCCAGCAGTTTAGCGGGAGGGCTATACGAGCAGTACTTC | CASSLAGGLYEQYF
TRBJ2-2 | . | many | TRBV9 | TGTGCCAGCGTCGAAGGGCAGAACGGGGAGCTGTTTTTT | CASVEGQNGELFF
TRBJ1-5 | TRBD1 | . | TRBV24-1 | TGTGCCACCAGAGCGGGACAGGGGAATCAGCCCCAGCATTTT | CATRAGQGNQPQHF
TRBJ2-1 | . | . | TRBV11-2 | TGTGCCAGCAGCTGGGAGGGGGGAGGGCAGTTCTTC | CASSWEGGGQFF
TRBJ1-2 | . | . | TRBV29-1 | TGCAGCGTCTGGGGGTCCTATGGCTACACCTTC | CSVWGSYGYTF
TRBJ2-2 | . | . | TRBV5-1 | TGCGCCAGCAGCTCGATCAACACCGGGGAGCTGTTTTTT | CASSSINTGELFF
TRBJ1-6 | . | . | TRBV9 | TGTGCCAGCAGCGTAGCCCTCGGGGGAGTGGGCTCACCCCTCCACTTT | CASSVALGGVGSPLHF
TRBJ2-7 | . | . | TRBV6-6 | TGTGCCAGCAGTCGAGTGGAGGGAGGCCCCTACGAGCAGTACTTC | CASSRVEGGPYEQYF
TRBJ1-1 | . | many | TRBV9 | TGTGCCAGCAGCGTTGACCCACAGAGCCTAGAAGCTTTCTTT | CASSVDPQSLEAFF
TRBJ2-6 | TRBD2 | . | TRBV20-1 | TGCAGTGCTACAGCCGGGACTAGCAGCTCTGGGGCCAACGTCCTGACTTTC | CSATAGTSSSGANVLTF
TRBJ1-2 | . | . | TRBV11-2 | TGTGCCAGCAGTTTGGGATATAGCCTAAAATGGGATGGCTACACCTTC | CASSLGYSLKWDGYTF
TRBJ1-2 | . | . | TRBV28 | TGTGCCAGCAGTTCCCGGGGGGGCTATGGCTACACCTTC | CASSSRGGYGYTF
TRBJ1-5 | TRBD1 | . | TRBV2 | TGTGCCAGCAGCTGGGGACAGGGGATAATAGAGCCCCAGCATTTT | CASSWGQGIIEPQHF
TRBJ2-1 | TRBD2 | many | TRBV9 | TGTGCCAGCAGCGGGACTAGCGCGAAATACAATGAGCAGTTCTTC | CASSGTSAKYNEQFF
TRBJ1-1 | . | . | TRBV15 | TGTGCCACCAGCAGATTGATGAACACTGAAGCTTTCTTT | CATSRLMNTEAFF
TRBJ1-1 | TRBD1 | . | TRBV12-3/TRBV12-4 | TGTGCCAGCGCCCGACAGGGTCTAATGACTGAAGCTTTCTTT | CASARQGLMTEAFF
TRBJ2-1 | . | many | TRBV7-9 | TGTGCCAGCAGCGTATTATGGGGGTCAGGGTATGAGCAGTTCTTC | CASSVLWGSGYEQFF
TRBJ2-3 | TRBD2 | . | TRBV9 | TGTGCCAGCAGCGTAGTATGGACTAGCGGGAGAGATACGCAGTATTTT | CASSVVWTSGRDTQYF
TRBJ1-1 | . | few | TRBV7-9 | TGTGCCGGCGATAACGCGAACACTGAGGCTTTCTTT | CAGDNANTEAFF
TRBJ2-3 | TRBD2 | . | TRBV9 | TGTGCCAGCAGCCAAGTGCTAGCGGGAGACACAGATACGCAGTATTTT | CASSQVLAGDTDTQYF
TRBJ1-2 | . | . | TRBV6-2/TRBV6-3 | TGTGCCAGCGGTTCCTTGTCGGATTACTTTGGCCACACCTTC | CASGSLSDYFGHTF
TRBJ1-2 | . | . | TRBV2 | TGTGCCAGCAGAGAGAGAGACAGAGGGAATAACTATGGCTACACCTTC | CASRERDRGNNYGYTF
TRBJ2-7 | . | many | TRBV4-1 | TGCGCCAGCAGCCAAGAGTTGGCAGACTCCTACGAGCAGTACTTC | CASSQELADSYEQYF
TRBJ2-5 | . | many | TRBV13 | TGTGCCAGCAGCTTAAGGCAGAACCAAGAGACCCAGTACTTC | CASSLRQNQETQYF
TRBJ2-7 | TRBD1 | many | TRBV10-3 | TGTGCCATCAGTGAGTCGGGGACAGGGTTTGATGGCGAGCAGTACTTC | CAISESGTGFDGEQYF
TRBJ1-2 | . | . | TRBV9 | TGTGCCAGCAGCGCTGGGGACTCAGAGAGCTATGGCTACACCTTC | CASSAGDSESYGYTF
TRBJ2-7 | TRBD2 | many | TRBV15 | TGTGCCACCAGCCCGACTAGCGGGGGGTTGTACGAGCAGTACTTC | CATSPTSGGLYEQYF
TRBJ1-1 | TRBD1 | . | TRBV7-9 | TGTGCCAGCAGCTTAGCGGGGCAGGGGGCTCGCCGAAGGGCTTTCTTT | CASSLAGQGARRRAFF
TRBJ1-3 | . | . | TRBV6-6 | TGTGCCAGCAGTTTTGCCGGGCAGGGCGACTCTGGAAACACCATATATTTT | CASSFAGQGDSGNTIYF
TRBJ1-1 | . | few | TRBV20-1 | TGCAGTGCTAGAGATGGGGGGGGTTCCACTGAAGCTTTCTTT | CSARDGGGSTEAFF
TRBJ2-1 | . | . | TRBV6-2/TRBV6-3 | TGTGCCAGCAGTTACTTGGGGGCTGAGCAGTTCTTC | CASSYLGAEQFF
TRBJ2-7 | . | . | TRBV6-2/TRBV6-3 | TGTGCCAGCAGAGATTACAGGGTGGGGGAGCAGTACTTC | CASRDYRVGEQYF
TRBJ1-5 | . | many | TRBV9 | TGTGCCAGCAGCGAAACAGGAGAGGGTCAGCCCCAGCATTTT | CASSETGEGQPQHF
TRBJ2-3 | . | . | TRBV11-2 | TGCGCCAGCAGCCAAGATAGGGCTGATCGAGCAGATACGCAGTATTTT | CASSQDRADRADTQYF
TRBJ1-2 | . | many | TRBV4-3 | TGCGCCAGCAGCCAAGATCTGGCAGGGGACCACTATGGCTACACCTTC | CASSQDLAGDHYGYTF
TRBJ2-7 | . | few | TRBV5-5 | TGTGCCAGCAGCTCGCAGACCCCCTACGAGCAGTACTTC | CASSSQTPYEQYF
TRBJ2-5 | . | . | TRBV7-6 | TGTGCCAGCAGCTTAGTTAGGGGAGAGCAAGAGACCCAGTACTTC | CASSLVRGEQETQYF
TRBJ2-7 | . | many | TRBV6-2/TRBV6-3 | TGTGCCAGCAGAATGTATCTAAGGGAGCAGTACTTC | CASRMYLREQYF
TRBJ1-6 | TRBD1 | . | TRBV5-8 | TGTGCCAGCAGCTTGTTAGGGACAGGAGATTCACCCCTCCACTTT | CASSLLGTGDSPLHF
TRBJ1-1 | . | many | TRBV4-3 | TGCGCCAGCAGCCAAGATGAGCAGGGTGGTACTGAAGCTTTCTTT | CASSQDEQGGTEAFF
TRBJ2-2 | . | many | TRBV9 | TGTGCCAGCAGCGGAACAGTAGAAGAGAACACCGGGGAGCTGTTTTTT | CASSGTVEENTGELFF
TRBJ2-7 | . | many | TRBV4-3 | TGCGCCAGCAGCCAAGTAAATGAGGGGCTCTACGAGCAGTACTTC | CASSQVNEGLYEQYF
TRBJ2-7 | . | . | TRBV7-2 | TGTGCCAGCAGCGCCAGGGGCGAGCAGTACTTC | CASSARGEQYF
TRBJ2-7 | . | . | TRBV29-1 | TGCAGCGTTGAGGGGGCCGGCTCCTCCTTCTCCTACGGGCAGTACTTC | CSVEGAGSSFSYGQYF
TRBJ2-1 | . | few | TRBV14 | TGTGCCAGCAGCCTTTCGTTACGCTACAACCACAATGAGCAGTTCTTC | CASSLSLRYNHNEQFF
TRBJ1-2 | TRBD1 | . | TRBV15 | TGTGCCACCAGCAGAGCTGACAGGGCTTATGGCTACACCTTC | CATSRADRAYGYTF
TRBJ2-5 | . | . | TRBV7-9 | TGTGCCAGCTCCTCGGGACGGACAGTACGAGAGACCCAGTACTTC | CASSSGRTVRETQYF
TRBJ2-3 | TRBD2 | . | TRBV20-1 | TGCAGTGCTAGATGGAGCCCCTCTAGCGGGGGGGCAGATACGCAGTATTTT | CSARWSPSSGGADTQYF
TRBJ1-1 | . | . | TRBV19 | TGTGCCAGTAGTCCCAGTAGTTTAGGCACTGAAGCTTTCTTT | CASSPSSLGTEAFF